Included here is one TCR beta chain sequence, with context. Germline assignment: CDR1 SGHDT and CDR2 YYEEEE. This CDR3 region has 16 residues. Trimming left V 0 bases short and J 0 bases short, with 7 bases between. The sample originates from a study of blood T cell repertoires in COVID-19. Turning to the study itself: Material from acute and convalescent COVID-19 was sourced from the United States, Italy and Spain. The cDNA or gDNA used as material had been derived from T cells, B-cell-depleted T cells, or PBMCs.

As handled by the study authors: Estimation of nucleated cell counts was performed using reference gene primer amplification. Clones were sequenced by immunoSEQ multiplex PCR, and TCRdb holds only the in-frame ones, with some missing. V and J calls and clone size follow that table, whereas D and trimming were derived from the DNA. The sample has some 77,000 clones; about four fifths are singletons. V gene TRBV5-6 combines with J gene TRBJ2-6; unclear D gene. What was sequenced was peripheral blood. The sequence was collected from a man between 65 and 85 years old with acute or convalescent COVID-19. CDR3 coding DNA: TGTGCCAGCAGCTTGGGCGGTTTCTCTGGGGCCAACGTCCTGACTTTC. It translates to CASSLGGFSGANVLTF.